The next 22 T cell receptor beta chains were all read from a single sample in a study of control samples from healthy donors and cancer patients. Profiled with immunoSEQ multiplex PCR; TCRdb holds only in-frame clones, not every one. This sample has about 410,000 clones, with around 90% found just once. The sequenced sample consisted of PBMCs. Receptor source: a man aged 35 to 55 with head and neck cancer.

This clone was counted a single time. The chain is built from TRBV7-6 and TRBJ2-7; TRBD2 aligns across 7 bases. This CDR3 region has 14 residues. J gave up 6 bases and V 2 bases, and 7 bases lay outside the gene matches. The germline gives CDR1 SGHVS, CDR2 FNYEAQ. The CDR3 is CASSLFEGEGEQYF. Here the CDR3 DNA reads TGTGCCAGCAGCTTATTCGAAGGGGAGGGCGAGCAGTACTTC.

V gene TRBV9 combines with J gene TRBJ1-2; 8 bases align to TRBD1. J was trimmed by 6 bases and V by 8 bases; bases with no gene match: 9. CDR1 and CDR2 from the germline V gene are SGDLS and YYNGEE. The CDR3 runs 13 residues. The CDR3 reads CASRRGQDDGYTF. CDR3 nucleotide sequence: TGTGCCAGTCGCCGGGGACAGGATGATGGCTACACCTTC.

The chain joins TRBV6-2 or TRBV6-3 to TRBJ1-5; no clear D. CDR1 is MNHEY, CDR2 SVGEGT, per germline. The ends were cut back, 3 bases at V and 0 bases at J, with 12 bases in the middle. CDR3 length equals 16 residues. CDR3 nucleotides: TGTGCCAGCAGTTATCAGTTGGACGTTAGCAATCAGCCCCAGCATTTT. Its protein is CASSYQLDVSNQPQHF.

The V gene is TRBV4-2, the J gene TRBJ1-6, with 7 bases aligning to TRBD1. The CDR3 is made up of 15 amino acids. J was trimmed by 9 bases and V by 4 bases; bases with no gene match: 9. Germline V gene data show CDR1 as LGHNA and CDR2 as YNFKEQ. CDR3 amino acids: CASSPGGGDSSPLHF. The CDR3 bases are TGTGCCAGCAGCCCGGGCGGCGGGGACAGTTCACCCCTCCACTTT.

The chain links TRBV6-2 or TRBV6-3 to TRBJ1-6; D remains unclear. CDR1 MNHEY and CDR2 SVGEGT come from the germline V gene. Trimming pared 4 bases from V and 2 bases from J, leaving 18 bases between. The CDR3 loop spans 18 amino acids. The CDR3 sequence is CASSSTRGVGTYNSPLHF. In nucleotides, the CDR3 is TGTGCCAGCAGTTCCACCCGCGGGGTAGGGACCTATAATTCACCCCTCCACTTT.

At least ten counts were recorded for this clone. This chain links TRBV6-2 or TRBV6-3 with TRBJ2-7; D not resolved. The CDR3 consists of 16 residues. The V and J ends lost 2 bases and 5 bases respectively, with 19 bases between them. CDR1 and CDR2 (germline): MNHEY, SVGEGT. CDR3 DNA: TGTGCCAGCAGTTACAGCATGGGCGAGGCTCCCGACGAGCAGTACTTC. It encodes CASSYSMGEAPDEQYF.

The chain couples TRBV18 to TRBJ2-3, with 11 bases fitting TRBD1. V lost 1 base to trimming and J lost 6 bases; unmatched junction nucleotides: 6. Germline-derived CDR1 and CDR2 are KGHSH and LQKENI. This CDR3 is built from 16 residues. This CDR3 reads CASSPRDRGSLDTQYF. The CDR3 region has the DNA TGTGCCAGCTCACCACGGGACAGGGGGAGTCTTGATACGCAGTATTTT. The full variable domain, with the rest looked up from reference TRBV18 and TRBJ2-3, is NAGVMQNPRHLVRRRGQEARLRCSPMKGHSHVYWYRQLPEEGLKFMVYLQKENIIDESGMPKERFSAEFPKEGPSILRIQQVVRGDSAAYFCASSPRDRGSLDTQYFGPGTRLTVL.

The V and J genes are TRBV4-1 and TRBJ2-5, with D perhaps TRBD2 (5 bases). CDR1 and CDR2 from the germline V gene are MGHRA and YSYEKL. The CDR3 is 15 amino acids. Trimming left V 1 base short and J 5 bases short, with 14 bases between. The CDR3 loop is CASSQVGVVWETQYF. Here the CDR3 DNA reads TGCGCCAGCAGCCAAGTCGGGGTAGTCTGGGAGACCCAGTACTTC.

This clone was found once. This rearrangement joins TRBV30 to TRBJ1-4, with D possibly TRBD1 on 6 matching bases. Germline V lookup: CDR1 GTSNPN, CDR2 SVGIG (reference sequence). V lost 4 bases and J 1 base, leaving 19 bases between the germline ends. The CDR3 length is 17 residues. The CDR3 here is CAWKMTGWGLTNEKLFF. CDR3 in DNA: TGTGCCTGGAAGATGACAGGATGGGGCCTAACTAATGAAAAACTGTTTTTT.

The gene calls are TRBV28 and TRBJ2-3, with 11 bases lining up with TRBD2. V shed 6 bases and J 4 bases; nucleotides not matched to a gene: 9. Looked up from germline, CDR1 is MDHEN and CDR2 is SYDVKM. The CDR3 has 16 amino acids. Written as DNA, the CDR3 is TGTGCCAGCAGCCCCTCCCTAGCGGGAGGAGCAGATACGCAGTATTTT. It codes for CASSPSLAGGADTQYF.

The chain employs TRBV12-3 or TRBV12-4 and TRBJ1-6, with D possibly TRBD1 on 5 matching bases. Trimming removed 5 bases from V and 13 bases from J, with 12 bases in between. CDR3 length equals 12 residues. This chain's CDR3 is CASSLSRGPLHF. The CDR3 region has the DNA TGTGCCAGCAGTCTCTCCCGGGGGCCCCTCCACTTT.

The chain recombines TRBV12-3 or TRBV12-4 with TRBJ2-5; D may be TRBD2 (7 bases). V dropped 8 bases and J dropped 4 bases, with 11 bases sitting between them. This CDR3 region has 12 residues. CDR3 nucleotides: TGTGCCAGCCGGGGGGCGGGAGAGACCCAGTACTTC. Translating it yields CASRGAGETQYF.

This clone has just a few counts. The chain recombines TRBV28 with TRBJ1-2; D ambiguous. The CDR3 runs to 11 residues. Looked up from germline, CDR1 is MDHEN and CDR2 is SYDVKM. Trimming left V 2 bases short and J 14 bases short, with 12 bases between. CDR3 region: CASSLTRARTF. CDR3 DNA sequence: TGTGCCAGCAGTTTAACTCGGGCGAGGACCTTC.

This clone was seen a handful of times. The chain joins TRBV3-1 (or the pseudogene TRBV3-2) to TRBJ1-2, with a possible D match to TRBD1 (5 bases). CDR1 is LGHDT and CDR2 is YNNKEL in the germline V gene (reference sequence). This CDR3 spans 15 amino acids. V lost 0 bases and J 1 base, leaving 9 bases between the germline ends. The CDR3 nucleotides read TGTGCCAGCAGCCAAGATTCCCAGGGTAACTATGGCTACACCTTC. Its protein product is CASSQDSQGNYGYTF.

The chain is built from TRBV7-2 and TRBJ2-7; 9 bases line up with TRBD1. Trimming removed 5 bases from V and 4 bases from J; junction bases left unmatched: 6. The germline V gene encodes CDR1 SGHTA and CDR2 FQGNSA. The CDR3 totals 14 residues. The CDR3 DNA is TGTGCCAGCAGCCCTGACAGGGGGGGTTACGAGCAGTACTTC. It codes for CASSPDRGGYEQYF.

Remarks on this clone: Distinct nucleotide sequences in the sample also encode this CDR3. This chain connects TRBV11-3 to TRBJ2-1; perhaps TRBD1 as D (6 bases). This CDR3 has 15 residues. Germline CDR1 and CDR2: SGHNT and YENEEA. V lost 3 bases and J 4 bases, leaving 13 bases between the germline ends. CDR3 DNA: TGTGCCAGCAGCTTTAGGGGGACGCAATACAATGAGCAGTTCTTC. This translates into CASSFRGTQYNEQFF.

V usage is TRBV27 and J usage is TRBJ2-2; 8 bases align to TRBD2. The CDR3 has 16 amino acids. Unmatched junction bases numbered 13, after V lost 8 bases and J lost 5 bases. Germline V gives CDR1 MNHEY, CDR2 SMNVEV (reference sequence). CDR3 protein: CASRTSGLVYTGELFF. The CDR3 coding sequence is TGTGCCAGCCGGACGTCGGGACTAGTATATACCGGGGAGCTGTTTTTT.

This chain links TRBV18 with TRBJ2-2; D may be TRBD2 (5 bases). The CDR3 covers 15 residues. Deletions cut 2 bases from V and 3 bases from J, with 10 bases between. Germline assignment: CDR1 KGHSH and CDR2 LQKENI. The CDR3 loop is CASSPTRADTGELFF. The CDR3 DNA is TGTGCCAGCTCACCAACGAGGGCCGACACCGGGGAGCTGTTTTTT.

CDR3 bases: TGTGCCAGCAGCCCTAGCGGGAACTCCTACGAGCAGTACTTC. Translating gives CASSPSGNSYEQYF. The chain recombines TRBV28 with TRBJ2-7, with TRBD2 identical over 9 bases. Looked up from germline, CDR1 is MDHEN and CDR2 is SYDVKM. The CDR3 consists of 14 residues. V lost 6 bases and J lost 0; bases outside the gene matches: 3.

The chain links TRBV15 to TRBJ1-4; D gene unclear. CDR3 length: 14 amino acids. V gave up 6 bases and J gave up 0 bases, with 8 bases separating them. CDR1 is LNHNV and CDR2 is YYDKDF in the germline V gene (reference sequence). CDR3 DNA: TGTGCCACCAGTAAGGAGTCAACTAATGAAAAACTGTTTTTT. Residues: CATSKESTNEKLFF.

J is TRBJ2-7 and V is TRBV28, with TRBD1 matching 10 bases. CDR3 length: 16 amino acids. CDR1 is MDHEN and CDR2 is SYDVKM in the germline V gene. V dropped 5 bases and J dropped 2; count of bases not matched to a gene: 9. CDR3 in DNA: TGTGCCAGCAGTCCCGGGACAGGGGCCATCGCCTACGAGCAGTACTTC. Amino acid sequence: CASSPGTGAIAYEQYF.

The chain employs TRBV20-1 and TRBJ2-7; perhaps TRBD2 as D (7 bases). The V end was cut by 3 bases, the J end by 4 bases, with 16 bases between. Germline V gives CDR1 DFQATT, CDR2 SNEGSKA (reference sequence). This CDR3 has 14 amino acids. CDR3 protein: CSASEGGVGYEQYF. As DNA, the CDR3 is TGCAGTGCTAGTGAAGGGGGGGTGGGGTACGAGCAGTACTTC.